The 27 T cell receptor beta chains below come from one sample, sequenced in a study of blood T cell repertoires in COVID-19. Some clones are missing from TCRdb's copy, which holds only in-frame ones; the method was immunoSEQ multiplex PCR. The profile covers around 95,000 clones, with about 84% appearing a single time and about 11% taken by the ten largest. Sequencing was performed on peripheral blood. The source of these receptors is a woman aged 80 or older with acute or convalescent COVID-19.

The J gene is TRBJ2-7, the V gene TRBV15, with 7 bases matching TRBD2. The junction had 3 bases not matched to a gene; V was cut back by 0 bases and J by 1 base. Germline CDR1 and CDR2: LNHNV and YYDKDF (reference sequence). The CDR3 length is 15 residues. CDR3: CATSRDPSGSYEQYF. The DNA of the CDR3 is TGTGCCACCAGCAGAGATCCTAGCGGTTCCTACGAGCAGTACTTC. Based on the CDR3 plus reference TRBV15 and TRBJ2-7, the full variable domain is DAMVIQNPRYQVTQFGKPVTLSCSQTLNHNVMYWYQQKSSQAPKLLFHYYDKDFNNEADTPDNFQSRRPNTSFCFLDIRSPGLGDTAMYLCATSRDPSGSYEQYFGPGTRLTVT.

The gene calls are TRBV3-1 (or the pseudogene TRBV3-2) and TRBJ2-2, with D possibly TRBD1 on 6 matching bases. The CDR3 is 15 amino acids. Germline V CDR1 and CDR2: LGHDT, YNNKEL (reference sequence). V lost 1 base, J lost 7 bases, and 13 bases lay in between. DNA for the CDR3: TGTGCCAGCAGCCAAGTCCAGGGGACGGACGGGGAGCTGTTTTTT. Its protein is CASSQVQGTDGELFF.

The chain links TRBV14 to TRBJ1-4; 7 nucleotides match TRBD1. Germline V lookup: CDR1 SGHDN, CDR2 FVKESK. The CDR3 extends over 15 amino acids. Unmatched junction bases numbered 7, after V lost 4 bases and J lost 5 bases. CDR3 nucleotide sequence: TGTGCCAGCAGCCCCACAGGGGCACCCAATGAAAAACTGTTTTTT. The encoded protein is CASSPTGAPNEKLFF. The full variable domain, rest sourced from reference TRBV14 and TRBJ1-4, is EAGVTQFPSHSVIEKGQTVTLRCDPISGHDNLYWYRRVMGKEIKFLLHFVKESKQDESGMPNNRFLAERTGGTYSTLKVQPAELEDSGVYFCASSPTGAPNEKLFFGSGTQLSVL.

V gene TRBV7-6 combines with J gene TRBJ1-6; D is ambiguous. V was clipped by 5 bases and J by 7 bases, with 12 bases between them. The CDR3 sequence is 14 residues long. Looked up from germline, CDR1 is SGHVS and CDR2 is FNYEAQ. CDR3 coding DNA: TGTGCCAGCAGCGAACGGACGGGAAATTCACCCCTCCACTTT. It encodes CASSERTGNSPLHF.

The chain couples TRBV6-5 to TRBJ2-7, with D perhaps matching TRBD1 (5 bases). This CDR3 region has 13 residues. Germline V lookup: CDR1 MNHEY, CDR2 SVGAGI. The CDR3 reads CASSYRGSDEQYV. The CDR3 DNA reads as TGTGCCAGCAGTTACAGGGGCTCCGACGAGCAGTACGTC.

V gene TRBV4-1 combines with J gene TRBJ1-3, with D possibly TRBD1 on 6 matching bases. Trimming stripped 0 bases from V and 2 bases from J, with 11 bases between. This CDR3 spans 16 amino acids. Germline CDR1 reads MGHRA; CDR2 reads YSYEKL. CDR3 region: CASSQDSGAAGNTIYF. Here the CDR3 DNA reads TGCGCCAGCAGCCAAGATTCAGGGGCGGCTGGAAACACCATATATTTT.

The chain has TRBV28 and TRBJ1-2, with 10 bases fitting TRBD1. Losses at the gene ends were 5 bases for V and 4 bases for J; bases not matched to a gene: 7. CDR3 length equals 15 residues. In germline, CDR1 is MDHEN, CDR2 SYDVKM. CDR3 bases: TGTGCCAGCAGTCCGCTAGGGGACAGGGGCTATGGCTACACCTTC. It specifies CASSPLGDRGYGYTF.

CDR3 bases: TGTGCCAGCAGCTTCCGGACAGGTGGGACCGGGGAGCTGTTTTTT. Translated, it gives CASSFRTGGTGELFF. The V call is TRBV7-8, the J call TRBJ2-2; TRBD1 matches 7 bases. The CDR3 consists of 15 residues. Germline lookup yields CDR1 SGHVS and CDR2 FQNEAQ. With V trimmed by 3 bases and J by 5 bases, 6 bases remained unmatched.

The chain combines TRBV7-3 with TRBJ2-7; TRBD1 might be the D (6 bases). This CDR3 contains 15 residues. Germline-derived CDR1 and CDR2 are SGHTA and FQGTGA. Trimming took 5 bases from V and 2 from J, leaving 16 bases between them. The CDR3, as DNA: TGTGCCAGCAGCGTTGGCTCCGACAGGCCCTACGAGCAGTACTTC. This translates into CASSVGSDRPYEQYF. Looking up the rest from reference TRBV7-3 and TRBJ2-7 gives the full variable domain: GAGVSQTPSNKVTEKGKYVELRCDPISGHTALYWYRQSLGQGPEFLIYFQGTGAADDSGLPNDRFFAVRPEGSVSTLKIQRTERGDSAVYLCASSVGSDRPYEQYFGPGTRLTVT.

For this clone: Germline is not matched at one junction end, which may reflect a read error. The chain joins TRBV20-1 to TRBJ2-1; 8 bases line up with TRBD2. The CDR3 has 11 amino acids. Germline V gene lookup returns CDR1 DFQATT and CDR2 SNEGSKA (reference sequence). The CDR3 coding sequence is TGCAGTGCTAGAGCCGGGACTAGGGTTGTCTTC. This sequence encodes CSARAGTRVVF.

The chain couples TRBV28 to TRBJ1-2, with D possibly being TRBD1 (6 bases). Germline V gene sequence: CDR1 MDHEN, CDR2 SYDVKM. The CDR3 contains 14 residues. The V and J ends lost 6 bases and 6 bases respectively, with 17 bases between them. The CDR3 DNA reads TGTGCCAGCAGCCTCCGTGGGGGGGCGCATGGCTACACCTTC. The encoded protein is CASSLRGGAHGYTF.

This clone was observed once. The chain employs TRBV7-2 and TRBJ2-2, with 7 bases matching TRBD1. After removal of 5 bases from V and 2 bases from J, the junction contained 5 bases not matched to a gene. CDR1 is SGHTA, CDR2 FQGNSA, per germline. CDR3 length: 15 residues. CDR3 sequence: CASSPGQLNTGELFF. As DNA, the CDR3 is TGTGCCAGCAGCCCGGGACAGCTAAACACCGGGGAGCTGTTTTTT.

CDR3 in DNA: TGTGCCAGCAGCGTAGGAGAGGGACAATCAGGCTACACCTTC. This gives the protein CASSVGEGQSGYTF. V gene TRBV9 combines with J gene TRBJ1-2, with TRBD1 as a possible D gene (6 bases). Trimming cost V 0 bases and J 8 bases, with 14 bases left between them. The CDR3 runs to 14 residues. Germline CDR1 reads SGDLS; CDR2 reads YYNGEE.

The J gene is TRBJ2-5, the V gene TRBV3-1 (or the pseudogene TRBV3-2), with a possible D match to TRBD2 (6 bases). The CDR3 extends over 16 amino acids. V shed 10 bases and J shed 4 bases, with 25 bases lying between them. Germline V CDR1 and CDR2: LGHDT, YNNKEL (reference sequence). The CDR3 DNA reads as TGTGCCAACCGGACCCACCTCGGGACTCTGGGAGAGACCCAGTACTTC. It codes for CANRTHLGTLGETQYF.

The chain links TRBV7-9 to TRBJ1-1; 12 bases are a match to TRBD1. The J segment lost 1 base and the V segment lost 6 bases, leaving 6 bases of the junction unmatched. The CDR3 runs to 16 residues. CDR1 is SEHNR and CDR2 is FQNEAQ in the germline V gene (reference sequence). In DNA, the CDR3 is TGTGCCAGCAGGGCCGGGACAGGGGGCAGGAACACTGAAGCTTTCTTT. Its protein is CASRAGTGGRNTEAFF.

V usage is TRBV29-1 and J usage is TRBJ2-2, with D unresolved. CDR3 length: 14 residues. Trimming stripped 7 bases from V and 2 bases from J, with 14 bases between. Germline assignment: CDR1 SQVTM and CDR2 ANQGSEA. CDR3 residues: CSARQDFNTGELFF. The CDR3, as DNA: TGCAGCGCGCGTCAGGATTTTAACACCGGGGAGCTGTTTTTT.

This chain links TRBV7-2 with TRBJ2-3; 11 bases match TRBD1. J gave up 6 bases and V 1 base, and 3 bases lay outside the gene matches. CDR1 and CDR2 (germline): SGHTA, FQGNSA. The CDR3 is 15 amino acids. The CDR3 nucleotides read TGTGCCAGCAGCTTAGGGGACAGGGGGGTCGATACGCAGTATTTT. Its protein is CASSLGDRGVDTQYF.

This rearrangement joins TRBV6-4 to TRBJ2-1, with D hard to call. The CDR3 extends over 13 amino acids. Trimming removed 4 bases from V and 1 base from J, with 5 bases in between. The germline V gene has CDR1 MRHNA and CDR2 SNTAGT. The CDR3 sequence: CASSAYSYNEQFF. The CDR3 DNA reads as TGTGCCAGCAGTGCCTATTCCTACAATGAGCAGTTCTTC.

The CDR3 bases are TGTGCCAGCAGCCAAAACAGGGGGGGGAGGGCAGATACGCAGTATTTT. Protein product: CASSQNRGGRADTQYF. J is TRBJ2-3 and V is TRBV3-1 (or the pseudogene TRBV3-2); a possible D gene is TRBD1 (8 bases). There are 16 residues in the CDR3. The V and J ends lost 2 bases and 4 bases respectively, with 16 bases between them. The germline V gene encodes CDR1 LGHDT and CDR2 YNNKEL (reference sequence).

The chain uses TRBV6-1 and TRBJ2-7; possibly TRBD2 for D (5 bases). The V end was cut by 0 bases, the J end by 2 bases, with 11 bases between. The CDR3 extends over 15 amino acids. CDR1 is MNHNS, CDR2 SASEGT, per germline. The chain's CDR3 is CASSEAGVSPYEQYF. DNA of the CDR3: TGTGCCAGCAGTGAAGCCGGGGTTAGCCCCTACGAGCAGTACTTC.

V is TRBV5-1 and J is TRBJ1-4; TRBD1 matches 7 bases. This CDR3 has 14 residues. Germline CDR1 SGHRS, CDR2 YFSETQ. J gave up 4 bases and V 2 bases, and 2 bases lay outside the gene matches. The CDR3 is CASSLQGLNEKLFF. The CDR3 nucleotides are TGCGCCAGCAGCTTACAGGGGCTTAATGAAAAACTGTTTTTT.

The gene calls are TRBV3-1 (or the pseudogene TRBV3-2) and TRBJ2-2; D is unresolved. CDR3 length: 13 amino acids. Per the germline V gene, CDR1 is LGHDT and CDR2 is YNNKEL (reference sequence). Trimming took off 4 bases at V and 6 bases at J, with 9 bases between the two ends. CDR3 sequence: CASSRVEAGELFF. For the CDR3, the DNA is TGTGCCAGCAGCCGAGTAGAGGCCGGGGAGCTGTTTTTT.

This clone was observed a few times. The rearrangement links TRBV10-2 to TRBJ2-3; TRBD2 matches 10 bases. CDR3 size: 15 residues. The J segment lost 1 base and the V segment lost 7 bases, leaving 5 bases of the junction unmatched. Germline lookup yields CDR1 WSHSY and CDR2 SAAADI. The CDR3 region is CASKETSGGTDTQYF. The CDR3 bases are TGCGCCAGCAAGGAAACTAGCGGGGGCACAGATACGCAGTATTTT.

This clone came up once. The CDR3 bases are TGTGCCTGGAGTTTAGGAAACAGCTATTATGGCTACACCTTC. Its translation is CAWSLGNSYYGYTF. The chain joins TRBV30 to TRBJ1-2, with unresolved D. Germline values: CDR1 GTSNPN, CDR2 SVGIG (reference sequence). There are 14 residues in the CDR3. V was clipped by 2 bases and J by 5 bases, with 15 bases between them.

The chain joins TRBV7-9 to TRBJ1-5; no clear D gene. This CDR3 spans 14 amino acids. Trimming cost V 2 bases and J 1 base, with 6 bases left between them. Germline CDR1 SEHNR, CDR2 FQNEAQ (reference sequence). CDR3 DNA: TGTGCCAGCAGCTTAAGAGGGAGCAATCAGCCCCAGCATTTT. Residues: CASSLRGSNQPQHF.

In this sample, this clone turned up a few times. The chain has TRBV5-1 and TRBJ1-2, with 9 bases that match TRBD1. The CDR3 runs 15 residues. V was pared by 4 bases and J by 4 bases, with 8 bases of the junction left unmatched. Looked up from germline, CDR1 is SGHRS and CDR2 is YFSETQ. The CDR3 bases are TGCGCCAGCAGCCCCACCGGGGGACAGGGCTATGGCTACACCTTC. It codes for CASSPTGGQGYGYTF.

The chain carries TRBV2 and TRBJ2-3; tentative D call: TRBD2 (5 bases). CDR3 length: 13 amino acids. V lost 4 bases to trimming and J lost 8 bases, with 13 bases between them. Germline V lookup: CDR1 SNHLY, CDR2 FYNNEI. Written as DNA, the CDR3 is TGTGCCAGCAGTGGGGTGATGGCGGGTACGCAGTATTTT. Amino acid sequence: CASSGVMAGTQYF. The full variable domain, in which reference TRBV2 and TRBJ2-3 provide the parts outside the CDR3, is EPEVTQTPSHQVTQMGQEVILRCVPISNHLYFYWYRQILGQKVEFLVSFYNNEISEKSEIFDDQFSVERPDGSNFTLKIRSTKLEDSAMYFCASSGVMAGTQYFGPGTRLTVL.